Following are 5 T cell receptor beta chains from one sample sequenced in a study of cytomegalovirus exposure and HLA in healthy donors. Amplification used 60 Vbeta primers and 13 Jbeta primers. The assay was immunoSEQ multiplex PCR, and TCRdb's table has in-frame clones only and misses some. Among about 160,000 clones listed, roughly 80% were seen once. Sequencing used PBMCs. The receptor set was obtained from a young man in good health and CMV-seropositive.

The chain combines TRBV2 with TRBJ2-3; unclear D gene. CDR1 SNHLY and CDR2 FYNNEI come from the germline V gene. V dropped 1 base and J dropped 4 bases, with 15 bases sitting between them. The CDR3 extends over 16 amino acids. CDR3 nucleotides: TGTGCCAGCAGTGAAGGTCGGGTTAGAGAGGCAGATACGCAGTATTTT. As protein: CASSEGRVREADTQYF.

The V call is TRBV15, the J call TRBJ2-2; 7 nucleotides agree with TRBD1. Trimming took 2 bases from V and 0 from J; bases not matched to a gene: 3. Per germline, CDR1 LNHNV and CDR2 YYDKDF (reference sequence). The length of the CDR3 is 16 residues. In DNA form, the CDR3 reads TGTGCCACCAGCAGACTGGGACAGACGAACACCGGGGAGCTGTTTTTT. This gives the protein CATSRLGQTNTGELFF.

As to this clone: The sample contains more than one DNA sequence encoding this CDR3. CDR3 residues: CASSIPGYEQYF. The CDR3 DNA sequence: TGTGCCAGTAGTATCCCCGGCTACGAGCAGTACTTC. V and J are TRBV19 and TRBJ2-7; D is uncertain. There are 12 residues in the CDR3. Trimming stripped 3 bases from V and 3 bases from J, with 6 bases between. Germline assignment: CDR1 LNHDA and CDR2 SQIVND (reference sequence).

The table lists this clone with a count of one. The chain is built from TRBV6-1 and TRBJ2-5, with 11 nucleotides matching TRBD1. V lost 6 bases, J lost 5 bases, and 5 bases stayed unmatched. The CDR3 totals 14 residues. Germline assignment: CDR1 MNHNS and CDR2 SASEGT. DNA of the CDR3: TGTGCCAGCAGGGGGACAGGGGGATACGAGACCCAGTACTTC. Translated: CASRGTGGYETQYF.

This rearrangement joins TRBV30 to TRBJ2-3; the match to TRBD1 covers 7 bases. The CDR3 totals 12 residues. Germline loops: CDR1 GTSNPN, CDR2 SVGIG (reference sequence). The CDR3 spells CANNRGSDTQYF. CDR3 sequence (DNA): TGTGCTAACAACAGGGGATCCGATACGCAGTATTTT.